This T cell receptor beta chain is from a study of blood T cell repertoires in COVID-19. About the study: Sites across the United States, Italy and Spain contributed samples from acute and convalescent COVID-19. From T cells, B-cell-depleted T cells, or PBMCs came the material, which was cDNA or gDNA.

As processed by the authors: Counts of nucleated cells, estimated from reference gene primer amplification, were obtained. Here immunoSEQ multiplex PCR was the method, and the copy in TCRdb shows in-frame clones only, minus some. V, J and clone size derive from that table, while D and trimming were established from the DNA sequence. Among about 130,000 clones, around 89% were seen once, and the ten largest hold over 9%. The CDR3 is 13 amino acids. V lost 0 bases to trimming and J lost 8 bases, with 9 bases between them. The germline gives CDR1 SGHDT, CDR2 YYEEEE. V gene TRBV5-6 combines with J gene TRBJ1-5, with D unclear. Sequencing was done on a sample of peripheral blood. This clonotype originated in a man in his fifties or sixties with acute or convalescent COVID-19. The CDR3 region is CASSLGGSEPQHF. The CDR3 region has the DNA TGTGCCAGCAGCTTGGGCGGCTCCGAGCCCCAGCATTTT. Using reference TRBV5-6 and TRBJ1-5 for the parts outside the CDR3, the full variable domain is DAGVTQSPTHLIKTRGQQVTLRCSPKSGHDTVSWYQQALGQGPQFIFQYYEEEERQRGNFPDRFSGHQFPNYSSELNVNALLLGDSALYLCASSLGGSEPQHFGDGTRLSIL.